This is a list of T cell receptor beta chains from one sample in a study of sequential checkpoint blockade in melanoma. Assay: immunoSEQ multiplex PCR; the TCRdb copy retains only in-frame clones and omits some. The repertoire holds about 350 clones, with 15% to 20% as singletons. Source: tumor tissue (inferred from file names), taken from a patient given nivolumab and ipilimumab in sequence. The receptors shown here come from a human donor with melanoma. The CDR3 runs from the conserved cysteine through the conserved F or W. D genes are given only for firm matches. The size of a clone is reported for some rows only, either as once, few or many, or as a class for expanded clones.

size	D	J	V	DNA	CDR3
medium-sized	NA	TRBJ1-2	TRBV11-3	TGTGCCAGCAGCCCCGGGGGATCGGCCTATGGCTACACCTTC	CASSPGGSAYGYTF
NA	TRBD1	TRBJ1-1	TRBV19	TGTGCCAGTAGTGCAAACTTCAGGGGGCAGACTGAAGCTTTCTTT	CASSANFRGQTEAFF
large	NA	TRBJ1-4	TRBV9	TGTGCCAGCAGTCTTGGGGGGAAGGCTAATGAAAAACTGTTTTTT	CASSLGGKANEKLFF
few	NA	TRBJ1-5	TRBV6-8	TGTGCCAGCAGTTATGCGGGAAATCAGCCCCAGCATTTT	CASSYAGNQPQHF
few	TRBD1	TRBJ2-4	TRBV6-8	TGTGCTAGCCCGGACAGGATGAAAAACATTCAGTACTTC	CASPDRMKNIQYF
NA	NA	TRBJ1-5	TRBV19	TGTGCCAGTAGTATAGTAGGGCTAAGGCAGCCCCAGCATTTT	CASSIVGLRQPQHF
medium-sized	TRBD1	TRBJ1-2	TRBV23-1	TGCGCCAGCAGCACCCTGACAGGGGACCGCTACACCTTC	CASSTLTGDRYTF
few	NA	TRBJ2-7	TRBV6-8	TGTGCCAGCAGCCCCCCGTGGGGCGCTTCTAAATTCGAGCAGTACTTC	CASSPPWGASKFEQYF
few	TRBD1	TRBJ1-1	TRBV19	TGTGCCAGTAGTATAGAAGGGACAGGCATGAACACTGAAGCTTTCTTT	CASSIEGTGMNTEAFF
once	NA	TRBJ2-7	TRBV12-5	TGTGCTAGTGGTTTGGTAAATCTGACCTGGGTCCCTTTCAACTACGAGCAGTACTTC	CASGLVNLTWVPFNYEQYF
medium-sized	TRBD1	TRBJ2-5	TRBV11-3	TGTGCCAGCAGCACGACAGGGGGCTTGGAGACCCAGTACTTC	CASSTTGGLETQYF
medium-sized	TRBD1	TRBJ2-3	TRBV11-3	TGTGCCAGCAGCCCCGGGACAGGGGGCACAGATACGCAGTATTTT	CASSPGTGGTDTQYF
NA	TRBD2	TRBJ2-1	TRBV6-8	TGTGCCAGCAGTTACCGGGAGGGGAGGGATGAGCAGTTCTTC	CASSYREGRDEQFF
NA	NA	TRBJ1-2	TRBV29-1	TGCAGCGTTGAGGGGAGGGAGGGTAACTATGGCTACACCTTC	CSVEGREGNYGYTF
NA	NA	TRBJ1-1	TRBV10-2	TGCGCCAGCGGACGGGGGCCCACTGAAGCTTTCTTT	CASGRGPTEAFF
large	NA	TRBJ2-3	TRBV12-5	TGTGCCAGCGGCAAGGGGGATAGCACAGATACGCAGTATTTT	CASGKGDSTDTQYF
NA	NA	TRBJ2-7	TRBV5-1	TGCGCCAGCAGCCCAGCCGCGATAGCGCGTGCCTACGAGCAGTACTTC	CASSPAAIARAYEQYF
medium-sized	NA	TRBJ2-3	TRBV23-1	TGCGCCAGCAGCCAGACTACCACAGATACGCAGTATTTT	CASSQTTTDTQYF
NA	TRBD1	TRBJ1-2	TRBV18	TGTGCCAGCTCACCCATCGGGACAGGGGAAAACTATGGCTACACCTTC	CASSPIGTGENYGYTF
NA	NA	TRBJ2-3	TRBV6-8	TGTGCCCCCTTGGGGCCCCCTAGCAAACCCACAGATACGCAGTATTTT	CAPLGPPSKPTDTQYF
few	NA	TRBJ1-3	TRBV9	TGTGCCAGCAGCCCTTCAGGAAAAAGCTCTGGAAACACCATATATTTT	CASSPSGKSSGNTIYF
NA	TRBD1	TRBJ2-7	TRBV6-8	TGTGCCACCAGGAAGGGACAGCTTTCCTACGAGCAGTACTTC	CATRKGQLSYEQYF
large	NA	TRBJ1-5	TRBV11-3	TGTGCCAGCAGCCCAGGGCGGGGGCAGAATCAGCCCCAGCATTTT	CASSPGRGQNQPQHF
large	TRBD1	TRBJ2-5	TRBV11-3	TGTGCCAGCAGCTCGAACAGGGGGCGGGAGACCCAGTACTTC	CASSSNRGRETQYF
few	NA	TRBJ2-7	TRBV4-1	TGCGCCAGCAGCCAGGGTAGAGGGAGCGAGCAGTACTTC	CASSQGRGSEQYF
NA	NA	TRBJ1-3	TRBV6-8	TGTGCCAGCAGTTACTCTCGGGGAGGTATAGGAAACACCATATATTTT	CASSYSRGGIGNTIYF
large	NA	TRBJ1-1	TRBV11-3	TGTGCCAGCAGCTCGGTCCCCCAGGGACGGAACACTGAAGCTTTCTTT	CASSSVPQGRNTEAFF
NA	NA	TRBJ2-7	TRBV14	TGTGCCAGCAGCCTAGGACGGACCTCCGAGCAGTACTTC	CASSLGRTSEQYF
NA	NA	TRBJ2-5	TRBV19	TGTGCCAGTAGTTCTCGGGCAGGGCAAGAGACCCAGTACTTC	CASSSRAGQETQYF
NA	NA	TRBJ1-1	TRBV10-1	TGCGCCAGCAGTGAGGGAGGTGAAGCTTTCTTT	CASSEGGEAFF
few	TRBD1	TRBJ2-2	TRBV9	TGTGCCAGCGGACAGGTTGCCGGGGAGCTGTTTTTT	CASGQVAGELFF
once	NA	TRBJ2-5	TRBV29-1	TGCAGCGTTGAAAGAATTGGCGGGCTGAGGACCCAGTACTTC	CSVERIGGLRTQYF
NA	NA	TRBJ2-2	TRBV9	TGTGCCAGCAGCGACTCCGTACGGGGGCCGGGCACCGGGGAGCTGTTTTTT	CASSDSVRGPGTGELFF
few	NA	TRBJ1-1	TRBV30	TGTGCCTGGAGTGTTGTCAACCGGAACACTGAAGCTTTCTTT	CAWSVVNRNTEAFF
NA	TRBD1	TRBJ1-2	TRBV5-1	TGCGCCAGCAGCTTGGCGACCGGGACAGGGAGGGGTGGCTACACCTTC	CASSLATGTGRGGYTF
NA	NA	TRBJ1-5	TRBV15	TGTGCCACCAGCTCGCGAATAGGGGGAATTGGCAATCAGCCCCAGCATTTT	CATSSRIGGIGNQPQHF
few	NA	TRBJ2-5	TRBV18	TGTGCCAGCTCACCACCGTACAGTCAAGAGACCCAGTACTTC	CASSPPYSQETQYF
NA	NA	TRBJ2-7	TRBV5-1	TGCGCCAGCAGCTTAGAAATCGGTCGGGCAGACGAGCAGTACTTC	CASSLEIGRADEQYF
NA	NA	TRBJ2-1	TRBV12-5	TGTGCTAGTGGTTTGTCGCGTAGCAGTTCCTACAATGAGCAGTTCTTC	CASGLSRSSSYNEQFF
large	NA	TRBJ2-3	TRBV12-2	TGTGCCAGTACCCGACAGGCTAGAACAGATACGCAGTATTTT	CASTRQARTDTQYF
large	NA	TRBJ2-6	TRBV11-3	TGTGCCAGCAGCCCTGGGACCTTCTCTGGGGCCAACGTCCTGACTTTC	CASSPGTFSGANVLTF
few	NA	TRBJ1-1	TRBV9	TGTGCCAGCAGTGAATTGTACAGCGAAGCTTTCTTT	CASSELYSEAFF
NA	NA	TRBJ1-1	TRBV5-1	TGCGCCAGCAGCTTAACTTCACCTGGCCCTGACACTGAAGCTTTCTTT	CASSLTSPGPDTEAFF
NA	TRBD1	TRBJ1-3	TRBV6-8	TGTGCCAGCAGTTACTCGACAGGGGGCTCTGGAAACACCATATATTTT	CASSYSTGGSGNTIYF
medium-sized	NA	TRBJ1-2	TRBV11-3	TGTGCCAGCAGCTTAGGAACAATCGCCGACTATGGCTACACCTTC	CASSLGTIADYGYTF
NA	TRBD2	TRBJ2-1	TRBV12-5	TGTGCCAGCAACGACCCTAGTTCAGCGGGAGTGGATGAGCAGTTCTTC	CASNDPSSAGVDEQFF
few	NA	TRBJ1-2	TRBV5-1	TGCGCCAGCAGCTACTCCTCTAACCTGGGGACGGATGGCTACACCTTC	CASSYSSNLGTDGYTF